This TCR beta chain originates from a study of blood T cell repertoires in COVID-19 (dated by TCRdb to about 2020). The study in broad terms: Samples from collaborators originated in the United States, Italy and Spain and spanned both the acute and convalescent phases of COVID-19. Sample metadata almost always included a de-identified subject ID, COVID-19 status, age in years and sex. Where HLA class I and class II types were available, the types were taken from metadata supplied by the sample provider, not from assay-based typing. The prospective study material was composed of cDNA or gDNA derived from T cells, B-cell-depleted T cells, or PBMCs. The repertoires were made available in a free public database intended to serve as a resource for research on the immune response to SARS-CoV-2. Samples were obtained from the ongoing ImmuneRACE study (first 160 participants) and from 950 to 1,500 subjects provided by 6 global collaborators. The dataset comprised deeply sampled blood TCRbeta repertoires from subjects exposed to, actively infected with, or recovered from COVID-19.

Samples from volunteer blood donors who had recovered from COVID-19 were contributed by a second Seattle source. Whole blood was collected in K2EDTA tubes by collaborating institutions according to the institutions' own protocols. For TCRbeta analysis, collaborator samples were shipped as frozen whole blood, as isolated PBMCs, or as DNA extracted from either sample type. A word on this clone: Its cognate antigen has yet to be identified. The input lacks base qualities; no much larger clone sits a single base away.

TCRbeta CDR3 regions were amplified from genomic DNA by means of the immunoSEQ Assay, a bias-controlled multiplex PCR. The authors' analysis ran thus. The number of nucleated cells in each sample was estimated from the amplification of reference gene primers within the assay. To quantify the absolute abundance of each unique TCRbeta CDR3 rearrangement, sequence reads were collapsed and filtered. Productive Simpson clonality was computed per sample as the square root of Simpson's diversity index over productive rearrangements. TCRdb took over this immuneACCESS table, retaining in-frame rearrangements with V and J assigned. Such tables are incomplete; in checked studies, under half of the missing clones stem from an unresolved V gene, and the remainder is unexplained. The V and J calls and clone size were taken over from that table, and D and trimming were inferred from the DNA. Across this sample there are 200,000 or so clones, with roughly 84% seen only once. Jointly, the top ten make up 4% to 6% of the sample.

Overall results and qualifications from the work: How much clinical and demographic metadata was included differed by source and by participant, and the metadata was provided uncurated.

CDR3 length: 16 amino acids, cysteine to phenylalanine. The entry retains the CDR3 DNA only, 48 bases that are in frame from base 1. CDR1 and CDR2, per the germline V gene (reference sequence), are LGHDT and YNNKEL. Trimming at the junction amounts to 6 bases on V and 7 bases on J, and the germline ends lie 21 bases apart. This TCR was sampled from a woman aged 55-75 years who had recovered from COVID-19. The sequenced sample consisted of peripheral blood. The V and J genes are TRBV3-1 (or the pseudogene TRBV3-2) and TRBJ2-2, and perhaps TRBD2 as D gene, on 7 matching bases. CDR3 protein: CASSSVGARGNGELFF. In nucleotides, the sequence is TGTGCCAGCAGTTCCGTGGGGGCGCGGGGGAACGGGGAGCTGTTTTTT.